Sequencing of this T cell receptor beta chain was carried out in a study of CD8 T cells in ankylosing spondylitis. In germline, CDR1 is MDHEN, CDR2 SYDVKM. The junction had 6 bases not matched to a gene; V was cut back by 6 bases and J by 10 bases. The CDR3 length is 12 residues. This clonotype showed up many times. Its antigen is still unknown. MiXCR, run by TCRdb on the 5' RACE reads, gives a single entry per CDR3 protein. The data hold hundreds of thousands of distinct CDR3 sequences, with 17% observed a single time. The study's findings and limits: A TCR beta motif of about eight highly homologous variants seemed to mark ankylosing spondylitis blood.

This receptor was taken from a male donor with ankylosing spondylitis. Sequencing was done on a sample of blood, either unsorted or a sorted T cell fraction (not recorded which). The chain couples TRBV28 to TRBJ2-1, with 7 bases fitting TRBD2. CDR3 protein: CASSRDYWEQFF. The CDR3 coding sequence is TGTGCCAGCAGCCGGGACTATTGGGAGCAGTTCTTC.